Below, 31 T cell receptor beta chains from the same sample are listed, as sequenced in a study of T cells in Graves' hyperthyroidism and ophthalmopathy. Amplification of TCR beta CDR3 regions was performed using RNA transcripts as template. The HTBI primer set served for first-round RT-PCR of the TCR CDR3. MiXCR was run by TCRdb on the multiplex PCR reads, yielding one entry per CDR3 protein. The sample yields approximately 610,000 distinct CDR3 sequences, about 15% seen once. What was sequenced was blood. These receptors originate from a woman aged 40-49 years with Graves' ophthalmopathy.

As DNA, the CDR3 is TGTGCCAGCAGCCCGGGACAGGGGGCGCGGGGCTACACCTTC. Its protein product is CASSPGQGARGYTF. The chain uses TRBV12-3 or TRBV12-4 and TRBJ1-2; 12 nucleotides match TRBD1. Trimming removed 6 bases from V and 8 bases from J; junction bases left unmatched: 7. The CDR3 covers 14 residues.

The CDR3 here is CASSQDTVAKNIQYF. In DNA, the CDR3 is TGTGCCAGCAGCCAAGATACAGTAGCCAAAAACATTCAGTACTTC. The chain joins TRBV3-1 to TRBJ2-4; D gene unclear. The V gene lost 0 bases and the J gene lost 0 bases, with 6 bases spanning the gap. Germline values: CDR1 LGHDT, CDR2 YNNKEL (reference sequence). This CDR3 spans 15 amino acids.

This clonotype came up many times. J is TRBJ2-2 and V is TRBV12-3 or TRBV12-4; no firm D call. V lost 4 bases to trimming and J lost 4 bases, with 10 bases between them. The CDR3 is 14 amino acids. The CDR3 protein is CASSSKGITGELFF. In DNA form, the CDR3 reads TGTGCCAGCAGTTCAAAAGGGATCACCGGGGAGCTGTTTTTT.

This clonotype was observed a handful of times. The chain uses TRBV18 and TRBJ1-6; perhaps TRBD1 as D (5 bases). Germline V CDR1 and CDR2: KGHSH, LQKENI. V shed 2 bases and J shed 10 bases, with 12 bases lying between them. The length of the CDR3 is 14 residues. CDR3 DNA sequence: TGTGCCAGCTCACCAACAGGCCAGGGATCACCCCTCCACTTT. Its translation is CASSPTGQGSPLHF.

This clonotype was detected many times. The chain recombines TRBV7-2 with TRBJ2-7; D is undetermined. There are 14 residues in the CDR3. Germline V gene data show CDR1 as SGHTA and CDR2 as FQGNSA. The germline V and J ends were trimmed by 4 bases and 1 base, with 11 bases remaining between them. CDR3 coding DNA: TGTGCCAGCAGCTATCACAGAGCTTCCTACGAGCAGTACTTC. Protein sequence: CASSYHRASYEQYF.

This clonotype was picked up many times. The DNA of the CDR3 is TGCGCCAGCAGGAAGGACAGGGACTATGGCTACACCTTC. The encoded protein is CASRKDRDYGYTF. The genes are TRBV5-1 and TRBJ1-2; 8 positions match TRBD1. Germline CDR1 and CDR2: SGHRS and YFSETQ. This CDR3 is built from 13 residues. Trimming at V came to 5 bases and at J to 3 bases, leaving 3 bases not matched to a gene.

The CDR3 bases are TGTGCCAGCAGTTACTCGACGGGGGGCCGCTCACGGGAGACCCAGTACTTC. It codes for CASSYSTGGRSRETQYF. The chain is built from TRBV6-5 and TRBJ2-5, with D possibly TRBD2 on 7 matching bases. Trimming shortened V by 0 bases and J by 5 bases, and 19 bases separated the two germline ends. The CDR3 extends over 17 amino acids. Germline CDR1 and CDR2: MNHEY and SVGAGI.

This clonotype was seen many times. This chain links TRBV27 with TRBJ1-1; D unresolved. CDR3 length equals 14 residues. Germline CDR1 and CDR2: MNHEY and SMNVEV (reference sequence). V was shortened by 2 bases and J by 4 bases, with 11 bases between the two germline ends. Here the CDR3 DNA reads TGTGCCAGCAGTTTAGAGGGTTCGATCACTGAAGCTTTCTTT. Translated: CASSLEGSITEAFF.

This clonotype was counted at least ten times. This chain connects TRBV4-3 to TRBJ1-1; D unresolved. With 0 bases removed from V and 0 bases from J, the gap between germline ends came to 8 bases. This CDR3 region has 15 residues. The germline V gene encodes CDR1 LGHNA and CDR2 YSLEER. The CDR3 DNA sequence: TGCGCCAGCAGCCAAGATGGCCAAATGAACACTGAAGCTTTCTTT. It codes for CASSQDGQMNTEAFF.

The chain uses TRBV20-1 and TRBJ1-1; D might be TRBD1 (6 bases). The CDR3 spans 14 residues. Germline-derived CDR1 and CDR2 are DFQATT and SNEGSKA (reference sequence). Trimming took off 5 bases at V and 1 base at J, with 14 bases between the two ends. As DNA, the CDR3 is TGCAGTGCTGGATACGGGGGCGCGAACACTGAAGCTTTCTTT. Protein product: CSAGYGGANTEAFF.

This clonotype showed up many times. The V gene is TRBV5-1, the J gene TRBJ2-7; TRBD1 aligns across 8 bases. After removal of 5 bases from V and 7 bases from J, the junction contained 2 bases not matched to a gene. This CDR3 contains 11 residues. From germline, CDR1 is SGHRS and CDR2 YFSETQ. CDR3 residues: CASRTGAEQYF. The CDR3 coding sequence is TGCGCCAGCAGGACAGGGGCAGAGCAGTACTTC.

The chain couples TRBV7-9 to TRBJ2-4, with a tentative D call TRBD1 (6 bases). Germline-derived CDR1 and CDR2 are SEHNR and FQNEAQ (reference sequence). V was pared by 1 base and J by 0 bases, with 13 bases between. The CDR3 loop spans 17 amino acids. The CDR3 DNA is TGTGCCAGCAGCTTAGGGGGGCCAGATCTAGCCAAAAACATTCAGTACTTC. This gives the protein CASSLGGPDLAKNIQYF.

In this sample, this clonotype turned up many times. The chain is built from TRBV30 and TRBJ2-2, with a tentative D call TRBD2 (5 bases). The CDR3 spans 13 residues. The germline CDR1 and CDR2 sequences are GTSNPN and SVGIG (reference sequence). Deletions cut 2 bases from V and 6 bases from J, with 10 bases between. CDR3 DNA: TGTGCCTGGAGTCGGACTGGGGCCGGGGAGCTGTTTTTT. Its translation: CAWSRTGAGELFF.

J is TRBJ1-2 and V is TRBV24-1; tentative D call: TRBD1 (6 bases). Germline V gene lookup returns CDR1 KGHDR and CDR2 SFDVKD. There are 14 residues in the CDR3. Trimming pared 7 bases from V and 7 bases from J, leaving 18 bases between. Written as DNA, the CDR3 is TGTGCCACCAGAGGCCCCGGACAGTTTTCTGGCTACACCTTC. Translation gives CATRGPGQFSGYTF.

This clonotype has at least ten counts. The rearrangement joins TRBV20-1 to TRBJ1-5; D is undetermined. In germline, CDR1 is DFQATT, CDR2 SNEGSKA (reference sequence). The CDR3 has 15 amino acids. Trimming stripped 5 bases from V and 0 bases from J, with 14 bases between. DNA for the CDR3: TGCAGTGCTCACTCGGACGGCTATAGCAATCAGCCCCAGCATTTT. Protein product: CSAHSDGYSNQPQHF.

In its sample, this clonotype was seen a few times. This chain links TRBV7-8 with TRBJ1-6; tentative D call: TRBD1 (5 bases). The V and J ends lost 2 bases and 7 bases respectively, with 18 bases between them. The CDR3 runs 17 residues. The V gene's germline CDR1 is SGHVS and CDR2 FQNEAQ. The CDR3 loop is CASSLSAGHDLNSPLHF. The CDR3 coding sequence is TGTGCCAGCAGCTTATCCGCAGGGCACGATTTAAATTCACCCCTCCACTTT. Complete variable domain (other parts from reference TRBV7-8 and TRBJ1-6): GAGVSQSPRYKVAKRGQDVALRCDPISGHVSLFWYQQALGQGPEFLTYFQNEAQLDKSGLPSDRFFAERPEGSVSTLKIQRTQQEDSAVYLCASSLSAGHDLNSPLHFGNGTRLTVT.

The chain joins TRBV28 to TRBJ2-7, with TRBD2 matching over 12 bases. This CDR3 has 15 amino acids. Trimming at V came to 9 bases and at J to 12 bases, leaving 18 bases not matched to a gene. From germline, CDR1 is MDHEN and CDR2 SYDVKM. The CDR3 coding sequence is TGTGCCAGTTTACGACTAGCGGGAGAGGGGGGTCGGCGGTACTTC. Translated, it gives CASLRLAGEGGRRYF. Full variable domain (outside the CDR3, taken from reference TRBV28 and TRBJ2-7): DVKVTQSSRYLVKRTGEKVFLECVQDMDHENMFWYRQDPGLGLRLIYFSYDVKMKEKGDIPEGYSVSREKKERFSLILESASTNQTSMYLCASLRLAGEGGRRYFGPGTRLTVT.

This clonotype was observed many times. The CDR3 reads CASSLYQNQETQYF. CDR3 DNA sequence: TGCGCCAGCAGCCTATACCAAAACCAAGAGACCCAGTACTTC. V and J are TRBV5-1 and TRBJ2-5; D unclear. The CDR3 has 14 amino acids. In germline, CDR1 is SGHRS, CDR2 YFSETQ. V lost 4 bases and J 0 bases, leaving 10 bases between the germline ends.

In its sample, this clonotype was seen many times. The rearrangement uses TRBV11-2 and TRBJ2-7, with unresolved D. Germline V gene lookup returns CDR1 SGHAT and CDR2 FQNNGV. The germline V and J ends were trimmed by 1 base and 0 bases, with 10 bases remaining between them. The CDR3 is 15 residues long. This CDR3 reads CASSLVAGLSYEQYF. The DNA of the CDR3 is TGTGCCAGCAGCTTAGTGGCAGGCCTCTCCTACGAGCAGTACTTC.

This clonotype has a count of ten or more. The J gene is TRBJ2-6, the V gene TRBV19; D remains ambiguous. V lost 8 bases and J 0 bases, leaving 5 bases between the germline ends. CDR3 size: 13 residues. CDR1 is LNHDA and CDR2 is SQIVND in the germline V gene (reference sequence). CDR3 nucleotide sequence: TGTGCCAGTCAAGTCTCTGGGGCCAACGTCCTGACTTTC. It encodes CASQVSGANVLTF.

This clonotype occurred a few times. The chain employs TRBV28 and TRBJ2-7; 7 bases agree with TRBD1. CDR1 and CDR2 (germline): MDHEN, SYDVKM. The ends lost 4 bases at V and 0 bases at J; junction bases unmatched: 9. The CDR3 sequence is 16 residues long. CDR3 DNA sequence: TGTGCCAGCAGTTCTTTCCCGGGACAGCGCTCCTACGAGCAGTACTTC. Translation gives CASSSFPGQRSYEQYF.

This clonotype turned up a few times. This chain joins TRBV4-2 and TRBJ2-7; D not resolved. Germline V gives CDR1 LGHNA, CDR2 YNFKEQ. The CDR3 is 14 residues long. V was clipped by 2 bases and J by 3 bases, with 11 bases between them. This CDR3 is CASSQSLGDYEQYF. The CDR3 nucleotides are TGTGCCAGCAGCCAATCCCTTGGCGACTACGAGCAGTACTTC.

There are a few counts of this clonotype. The V and J genes are TRBV27 and TRBJ2-7; 10 nucleotides align to TRBD2. CDR3 size: 16 residues. Germline V gene lookup returns CDR1 MNHEY and CDR2 SMNVEV (reference sequence). After removal of 1 base from V and 5 bases from J, the junction contained 8 bases not matched to a gene. The CDR3 coding sequence is TGTGCCAGCAGTTTATTGTCGGGACTAGCGTACAACGAGCAGTACTTC. The encoded protein is CASSLLSGLAYNEQYF.

This clonotype was seen at least ten times. The gene calls are TRBV29-1 and TRBJ2-7, with D perhaps matching TRBD2 (5 bases). The V end was cut by 6 bases, the J end by 3 bases, with 12 bases between. Germline V gene sequence: CDR1 SQVTM, CDR2 ANQGSEA. The CDR3 runs 12 residues. As DNA, the CDR3 is TGCAGCGTGAGAGGGAAGATCTACGAGCAGTACTTC. Its protein product is CSVRGKIYEQYF.

This clonotype appeared a few times. This chain uses TRBV28 with TRBJ2-7; D might be TRBD2 (6 bases). V lost 5 bases, J lost 9 bases, and 14 bases lay in between. The CDR3 spans 12 residues. Per the germline V gene, CDR1 is MDHEN and CDR2 is SYDVKM. CDR3 residues: CASSESRDLQYF. CDR3 coding DNA: TGTGCCAGCAGTGAATCCCGGGACTTGCAGTACTTC.

The chain couples TRBV28 to TRBJ1-1; TRBD1 might be the D (5 bases). CDR3 length: 15 residues. Germline values: CDR1 MDHEN, CDR2 SYDVKM. The ends were cut back, 3 bases at V and 6 bases at J, with 17 bases in the middle. The CDR3 coding sequence is TGTGCCAGCAGTTTTTTAGTGGGGCAGGTGCCTGAAGCTTTCTTT. This codes for CASSFLVGQVPEAFF.

The chain has TRBV27 and TRBJ1-2, with D perhaps TRBD1 (5 bases). Trimming took 5 bases from V and 6 from J, leaving 10 bases between them. This CDR3 comprises 12 residues. Germline loops: CDR1 MNHEY, CDR2 SMNVEV (reference sequence). CDR3 nucleotides: TGTGCCAGCAGTAGGGGTAGCGATGGCTACACCTTC. This encodes CASSRGSDGYTF.

This clonotype came up many times. The chain joins TRBV11-1 to TRBJ2-2; 11 nucleotides agree with TRBD2. V dropped 5 bases and J dropped 1; count of bases not matched to a gene: 9. Germline V gene data show CDR1 as SGHAT and CDR2 as FQDESV (reference sequence). The CDR3 is 18 amino acids. The CDR3 here is CASSTTSGIVMNTGELFF. For the CDR3, the DNA is TGTGCCAGCAGCACGACTAGCGGGATTGTTATGAACACCGGGGAGCTGTTTTTT.

On this clonotype itself: A much larger clone is a single base away; this may be a read error. The CDR3, as DNA: TGTCCCAGCAGTCCATGGGACAGGGGGCGGCAAGAGACCCAGTACTTC. Translation gives CPSSPWDRGRQETQYF. The V and J genes are TRBV28 and TRBJ2-5, with 12 nucleotides matching TRBD1. CDR1 MDHEN and CDR2 SYDVKM come from the germline V gene. The CDR3 is made up of 16 amino acids.

At least ten counts were recorded for this clonotype. The chain couples TRBV19 to TRBJ2-5; perhaps D is TRBD1 or TRBD2 (5 bases each). CDR3 length: 15 residues. Trimming removed 4 bases from V and 4 bases from J, with 16 bases in between. From germline, CDR1 is LNHDA and CDR2 SQIVND (reference sequence). DNA for the CDR3: TGTGCCAGTAGTAAGGGGTGGGGGATCATAGAGACCCAGTACTTC. This sequence encodes CASSKGWGIIETQYF.

This clonotype has ten or more counts. V and J are TRBV30 and TRBJ2-7, with 7 bases aligning to TRBD2. CDR1 is GTSNPN and CDR2 is SVGIG in the germline V gene (reference sequence). J lost 0 bases, V lost 7 bases, and 6 bases had no gene match. The CDR3 covers 13 residues. CDR3 in DNA: TGTGCCTCGGCGGGAGCGAGCTCCTACGAGCAGTACTTC. Translating gives CASAGASSYEQYF.